The rows below give T cell receptor beta chains drawn from one sample of a study of early T cells in non-severe SARS-CoV-2 infection. TCRdb independently ran MiXCR on the 5' RACE reads; one entry per CDR3 protein. The sample records around 27,000 distinct CDR3 sequences, 9.5% to 10% being singletons. Sequences were obtained from whole blood. These TCRs come from an adult who was a healthcare worker with PCR-confirmed SARS-CoV-2 infection or an uninfected control (not recorded which). Both conserved end residues are part of each CDR3. D genes are given only for firm matches. Rows may omit the clone size; those that give it use once, few, many or a size class.

TGTGCCAGCAGCCAGAGTAGCGGGGGCTACGAGCAGTACTTC | CASSQSSGGYEQYF | TRBV3-1 | many | TRBD2 | TRBJ2-7
TGTGCCTGGAGTGTATTGGAGAATGAAAAACTGTTTTTT | CAWSVLENEKLFF | TRBV30 | . | . | TRBJ1-4
TGCAGTGCTTTTACGGACCGACTAGAGACCCAGTACTTC | CSAFTDRLETQYF | TRBV20-1 | . | . | TRBJ2-5
TGTGCCATCAGTGAGGCCAAACTAGCGGGCACAGATACGCAGTATTTT | CAISEAKLAGTDTQYF | TRBV10-3 | many | TRBD2 | TRBJ2-3
TGTGCCAGCAGTTTACAGTTCAATCAGCCCCAGCATTTT | CASSLQFNQPQHF | TRBV27 | many | . | TRBJ1-5
TGTGCCAGCAGCCTCCCGAGCACAGATACGCAGTATTTT | CASSLPSTDTQYF | TRBV2 | . | . | TRBJ2-3
TGTGCCAGCCTTCGGGCCCTAGTTGGCACTGAAGCTTTCTTT | CASLRALVGTEAFF | TRBV2 | few | . | TRBJ1-1
TGTGCCAGCAGCTTAGCCTCTGGGGCCAACGTCCTGACTTTC | CASSLASGANVLTF | TRBV7-7 | many | . | TRBJ2-6
TGTGCCAGCAGGACGCTTGGACCCAGGGAGACCCAGTACTTC | CASRTLGPRETQYF | TRBV27 | many | . | TRBJ2-5
TGTGCCAGCAGTAACGGACGGGTTGGCGTGGTCGATGAAAAACTGTTTTTT | CASSNGRVGVVDEKLFF | TRBV12-3/TRBV12-4 | . | . | TRBJ1-4
TGCGCCAGCAGAAGAGATACGGGCGCTGGTAATGAAAAACTGTTTTTT | CASRRDTGAGNEKLFF | TRBV5-1 | . | . | TRBJ1-4
TGTGCCAGCAGCCAGGACAGGGTGGAAAACATTCAGTACTTC | CASSQDRVENIQYF | TRBV7-8 | many | TRBD1 | TRBJ2-4
TGTGCCTGGAGGGGGTTTAGCACCGGGGAGCTGTTTTTT | CAWRGFSTGELFF | TRBV30 | . | . | TRBJ2-2
TGCGCCAGCACCCCGGTGCGGGGGGCCGGGCTACAGACCCAGTACTTC | CASTPVRGAGLQTQYF | TRBV5-1 | . | TRBD2 | TRBJ2-5
TGTGCCACCAGCAGTCAAGCGGACACTGAAGCTTTCTTT | CATSSQADTEAFF | TRBV15 | many | . | TRBJ1-1
TGTGCCAGCAGCTATGGAGACGGAGAGAATTCACCCCTCCACTTT | CASSYGDGENSPLHF | TRBV7-3 | few | . | TRBJ1-6
TGTGCCAGCGGACAGGGGCGCTTGAACACTGAAGCTTTCTTT | CASGQGRLNTEAFF | TRBV12-3/TRBV12-4 | few | TRBD1 | TRBJ1-1
TGTGCCAGCAGTTTAGATTGGTTCGGAAATCAGCCCCAGCATTTT | CASSLDWFGNQPQHF | TRBV12-3/TRBV12-4 | few | . | TRBJ1-5
TGTGCCAGCAGCTTAGGTGGTAGGGCAATCCAGTTCAGCTCCTACAATGAGCAGTTCTTC | CASSLGGRAIQFSSYNEQFF | TRBV7-8 | many | . | TRBJ2-1
TGTGCCAGCAGCTTAAGGGCGGGGGCGACCTACGAGCAGTACTTC | CASSLRAGATYEQYF | TRBV7-9 | . | . | TRBJ2-7
TGTGCCAGCAGCCAGGGGGTATTGAACACTGAAGCTTTCTTT | CASSQGVLNTEAFF | TRBV16 | many | . | TRBJ1-1
TGTGCCAGCAGCTTCGGAAGCACAGATACGCAGTATTTT | CASSFGSTDTQYF | TRBV7-3 | many | . | TRBJ2-3
TGTGCCAGCTCACCGGGAACAGGCCTACAGCCCCAGCATTTT | CASSPGTGLQPQHF | TRBV18 | many | . | TRBJ1-5